The rows below give T cell receptor beta chains drawn from one sample of a study of response to subunit inactivated influenza vaccine. Each CDR3 protein gets one entry after TCRdb re-called the RT-PCR reads with MiXCR. The sample contains about 700,000 distinct CDR3 sequences, 14% of which appear only once. The input for sequencing was PBMCs from blood, taken around 14 days before vaccination. These receptors came from a man aged 45-60 years who received an inactivated influenza vaccine. CDR3s leave out the opening cysteine and the closing phenylalanine or tryptophan. A D gene is named only where the DNA matches it firmly.

V gene	D gene	J gene	CDR3 protein
TRBV6-1	-	TRBJ2-3	ASSEIGTDTQY
TRBV21-1	-	TRBJ1-1	ASSRGGWDTEAF
TRBV7-6	TRBD1	TRBJ2-7	ASSLALDRVSHEQY
TRBV10-3	TRBD2	TRBJ2-5	AISERGGYETQY
TRBV15	TRBD2	TRBJ2-1	ATSRDLSGGYNEQF
TRBV6-2/TRBV6-3	-	TRBJ2-3	ASSYGLALMLSTDTQY
TRBV30	-	TRBJ2-2	AWTQGGSYTGELF
TRBV7-3	TRBD1	TRBJ2-1	ASSLSPGQTHQNEQF
TRBV12-3/TRBV12-4	-	TRBJ1-4	ASSPRRTNEKLF
TRBV28	-	TRBJ1-5	ASSLFGRQPQH
TRBV5-6	TRBD1	TRBJ2-1	ASSLVFGTGGLAGDQDEQF
TRBV12-3/TRBV12-4	-	TRBJ1-2	ASSFEGFYGYT
TRBV9	TRBD2	TRBJ2-3	ASSPTTSGGRRYTDTQY
TRBV9	TRBD2	TRBJ2-5	ASSPFSGGARETQY
TRBV20-1	TRBD1	TRBJ1-6	RKDRSNNNSPLH
TRBV20-1	TRBD1	TRBJ2-2	SATGDLNTGELF
TRBV13	-	TRBJ2-7	ASSPGGANEQY